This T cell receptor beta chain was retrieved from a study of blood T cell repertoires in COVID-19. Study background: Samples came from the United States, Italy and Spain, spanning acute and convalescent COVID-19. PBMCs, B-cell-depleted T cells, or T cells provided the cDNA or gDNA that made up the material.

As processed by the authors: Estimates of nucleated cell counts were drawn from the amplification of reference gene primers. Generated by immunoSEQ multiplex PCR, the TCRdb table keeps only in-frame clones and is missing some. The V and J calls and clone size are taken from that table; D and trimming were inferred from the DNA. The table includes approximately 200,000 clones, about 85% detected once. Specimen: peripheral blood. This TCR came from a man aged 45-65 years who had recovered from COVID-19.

The CDR3 is CASSEWEGGTDTQYF. The CDR3 nucleotides are TGTGCCAGCAGTGAGTGGGAGGGCGGCACAGATACGCAGTATTTT. J is TRBJ2-3 and V is TRBV25-1; 7 bases are a match to TRBD2. There are 15 residues in the CDR3. CDR1 MGHDK and CDR2 SYGVNS come from the germline V gene. V dropped 3 bases and J dropped 1; count of bases not matched to a gene: 4. Using reference TRBV25-1 and TRBJ2-3 for the parts outside the CDR3, the full variable domain is EADIYQTPRYLVIGTGKKITLECSQTMGHDKMYWYQQDPGMELHLIHYSYGVNSTEKGDLSSESTVSRIRTEHFPLTLESARPSHTSQYLCASSEWEGGTDTQYFGPGTRLTVL.